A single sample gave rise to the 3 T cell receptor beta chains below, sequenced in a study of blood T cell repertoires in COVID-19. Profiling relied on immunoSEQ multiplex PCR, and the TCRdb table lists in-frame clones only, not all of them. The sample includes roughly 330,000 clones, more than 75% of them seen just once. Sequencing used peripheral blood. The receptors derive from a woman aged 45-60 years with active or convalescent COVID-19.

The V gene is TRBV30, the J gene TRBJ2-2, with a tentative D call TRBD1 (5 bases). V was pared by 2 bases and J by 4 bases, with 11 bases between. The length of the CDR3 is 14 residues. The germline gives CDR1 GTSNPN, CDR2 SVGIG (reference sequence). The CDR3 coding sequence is TGTGCCTGGAGTCCTGGACACCCCACCGGGGAGCTGTTTTTT. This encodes CAWSPGHPTGELFF.

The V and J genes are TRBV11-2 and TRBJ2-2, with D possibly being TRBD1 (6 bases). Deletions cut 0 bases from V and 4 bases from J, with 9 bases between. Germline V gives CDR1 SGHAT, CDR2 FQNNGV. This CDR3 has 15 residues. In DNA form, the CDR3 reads TGTGCCAGCAGCTTAGACAGGGGATCCACCGGGGAGCTGTTTTTT. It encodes CASSLDRGSTGELFF.

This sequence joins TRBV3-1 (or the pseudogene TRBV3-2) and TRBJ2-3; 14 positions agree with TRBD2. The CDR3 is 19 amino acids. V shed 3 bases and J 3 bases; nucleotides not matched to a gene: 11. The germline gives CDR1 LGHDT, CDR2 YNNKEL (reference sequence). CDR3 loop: CASSHGGTSGRRRTDTQYF. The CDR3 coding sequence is TGTGCCAGCAGCCATGGAGGGACTAGCGGGAGAAGAAGGACAGATACGCAGTATTTT.